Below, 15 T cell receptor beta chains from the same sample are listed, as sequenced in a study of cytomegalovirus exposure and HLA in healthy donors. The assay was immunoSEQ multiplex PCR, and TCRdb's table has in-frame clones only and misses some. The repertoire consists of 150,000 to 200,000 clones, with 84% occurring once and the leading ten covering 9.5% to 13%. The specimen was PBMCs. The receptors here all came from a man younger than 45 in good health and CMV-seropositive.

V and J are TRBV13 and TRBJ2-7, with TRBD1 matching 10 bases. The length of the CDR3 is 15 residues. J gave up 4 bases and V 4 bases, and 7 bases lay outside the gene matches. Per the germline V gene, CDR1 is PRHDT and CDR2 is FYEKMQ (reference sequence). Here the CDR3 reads CASSSRTGGEYEQYF. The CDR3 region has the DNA TGTGCCAGCAGCTCTAGGACAGGGGGAGAATACGAGCAGTACTTC.

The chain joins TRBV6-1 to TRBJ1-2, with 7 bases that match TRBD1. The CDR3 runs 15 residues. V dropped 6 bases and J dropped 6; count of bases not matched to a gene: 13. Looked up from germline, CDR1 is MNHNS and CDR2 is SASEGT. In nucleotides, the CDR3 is TGTGCCAGCAGGGCCCCGACAGGGCAGGGGCATGGCTACACCTTC. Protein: CASRAPTGQGHGYTF.

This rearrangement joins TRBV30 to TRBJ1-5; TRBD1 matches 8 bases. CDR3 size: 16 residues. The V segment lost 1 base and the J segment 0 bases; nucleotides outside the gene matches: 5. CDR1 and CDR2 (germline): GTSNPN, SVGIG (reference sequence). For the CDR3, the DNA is TGTGCCTGGAGTGCCCGGACAGGGCTTAGCAATCAGCCCCAGCATTTT. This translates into CAWSARTGLSNQPQHF.

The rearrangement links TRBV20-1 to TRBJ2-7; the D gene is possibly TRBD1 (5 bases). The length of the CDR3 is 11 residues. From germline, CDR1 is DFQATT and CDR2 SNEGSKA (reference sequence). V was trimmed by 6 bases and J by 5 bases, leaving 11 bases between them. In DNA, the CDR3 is TGCAGTGCCAGGGAAGGAGACGAGCAGTACTTC. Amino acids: CSAREGDEQYF.

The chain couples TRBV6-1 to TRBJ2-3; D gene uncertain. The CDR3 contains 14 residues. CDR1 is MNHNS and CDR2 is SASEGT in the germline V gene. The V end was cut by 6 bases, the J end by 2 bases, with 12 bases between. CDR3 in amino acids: CASSLSRFTDTQYF. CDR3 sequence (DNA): TGTGCCAGCAGCCTGTCGAGGTTCACAGATACGCAGTATTTT.

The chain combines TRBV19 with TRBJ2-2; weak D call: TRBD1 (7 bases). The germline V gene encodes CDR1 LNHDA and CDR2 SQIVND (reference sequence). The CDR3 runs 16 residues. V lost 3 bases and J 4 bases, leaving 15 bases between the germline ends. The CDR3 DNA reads TGTGCCAGTAGTATTGGAGGGGGCAGGGGCACCGGGGAGCTGTTTTTT. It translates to CASSIGGGRGTGELFF.

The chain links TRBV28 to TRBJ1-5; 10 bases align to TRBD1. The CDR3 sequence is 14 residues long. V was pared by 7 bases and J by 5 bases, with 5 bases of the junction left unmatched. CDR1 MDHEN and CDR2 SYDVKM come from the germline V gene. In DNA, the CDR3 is TGTGCCAGCATTCTCGGACAGGGGGATCAGCCCCAGCATTTT. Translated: CASILGQGDQPQHF.

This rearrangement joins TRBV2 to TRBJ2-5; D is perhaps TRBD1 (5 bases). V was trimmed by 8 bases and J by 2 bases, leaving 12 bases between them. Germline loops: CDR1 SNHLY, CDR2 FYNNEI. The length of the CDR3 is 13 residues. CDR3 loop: CASQGWNQETQYF. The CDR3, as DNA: TGTGCCAGCCAGGGTTGGAATCAAGAGACCCAGTACTTC.

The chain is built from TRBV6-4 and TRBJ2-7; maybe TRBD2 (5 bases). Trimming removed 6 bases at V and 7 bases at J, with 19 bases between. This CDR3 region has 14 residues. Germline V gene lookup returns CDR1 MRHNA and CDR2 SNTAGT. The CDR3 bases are TGTGCCAGCAGCTCGGACGCGAGGGTTGGTGAGCAGTACTTC. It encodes CASSSDARVGEQYF.

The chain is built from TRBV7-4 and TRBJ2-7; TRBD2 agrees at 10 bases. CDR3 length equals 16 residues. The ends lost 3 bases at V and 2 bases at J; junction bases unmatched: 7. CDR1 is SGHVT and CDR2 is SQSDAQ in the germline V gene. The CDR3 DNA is TGTGCCAGCAGCTTCCGTGGACTAGCGGAAACCTACGAGCAGTACTTC. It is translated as CASSFRGLAETYEQYF.

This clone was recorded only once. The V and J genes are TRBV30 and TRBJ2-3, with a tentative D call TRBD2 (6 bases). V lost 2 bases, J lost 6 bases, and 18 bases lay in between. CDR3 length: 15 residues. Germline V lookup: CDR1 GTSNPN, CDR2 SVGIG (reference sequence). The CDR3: CAWSPLGLFADTQYF. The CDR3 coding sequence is TGTGCCTGGAGTCCCCTAGGACTATTCGCCGATACGCAGTATTTT.

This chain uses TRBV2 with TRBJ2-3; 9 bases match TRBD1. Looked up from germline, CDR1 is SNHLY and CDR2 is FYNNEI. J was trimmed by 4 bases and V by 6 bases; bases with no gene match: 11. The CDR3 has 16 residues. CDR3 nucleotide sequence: TGTGCCAGCAGATACTCCGGGACAGGGTACGCAGATACGCAGTATTTT. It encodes CASRYSGTGYADTQYF.

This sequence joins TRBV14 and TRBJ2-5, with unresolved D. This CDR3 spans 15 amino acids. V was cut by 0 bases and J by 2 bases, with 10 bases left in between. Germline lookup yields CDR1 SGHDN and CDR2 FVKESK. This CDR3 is CASSQEKAGQETQYF. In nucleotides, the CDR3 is TGTGCCAGCAGCCAAGAGAAGGCAGGACAAGAGACCCAGTACTTC.

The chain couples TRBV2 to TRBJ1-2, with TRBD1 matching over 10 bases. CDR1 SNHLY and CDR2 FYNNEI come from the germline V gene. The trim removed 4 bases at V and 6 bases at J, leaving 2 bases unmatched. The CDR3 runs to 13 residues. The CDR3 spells CASSGQGADGYTF. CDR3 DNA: TGTGCCAGCAGTGGACAGGGGGCCGATGGCTACACCTTC.

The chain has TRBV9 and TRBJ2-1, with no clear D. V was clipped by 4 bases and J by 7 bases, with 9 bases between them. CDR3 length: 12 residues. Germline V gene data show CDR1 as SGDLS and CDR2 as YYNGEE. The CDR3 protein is CASSLTENEQFF. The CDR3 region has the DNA TGTGCCAGCAGCCTGACGGAGAATGAGCAGTTCTTC.